This T cell receptor (beta chain) was found in a study of T cells in Graves' hyperthyroidism and ophthalmopathy. TCR beta CDR3 regions were amplified from RNA transcripts. A set of HTBI primers served as the primers for a first-round RT-PCR of the TCR CDR3. TCRdb fed the multiplex PCR reads into MiXCR, producing one record per CDR3 protein. Of roughly 520,000 distinct CDR3 sequences listed, approximately 24% were seen once; the top ten hold approximately 10%. This clonotype has at least ten counts. Per germline, CDR1 SGHAT and CDR2 FQNNGV. This CDR3 spans 18 amino acids. Trimming cost V 5 bases and J 8 bases; bases outside gene matches: 21.

Sample: blood. The sequence derives from a young woman with Graves' ophthalmopathy. The chain uses TRBV11-2 and TRBJ1-2; 9 nucleotides line up with TRBD1. The CDR3 loop reads CASSPNRGQAPMDSGYTF. CDR3 DNA: TGTGCCAGCAGCCCTAACAGGGGGCAGGCCCCTATGGACTCCGGCTACACCTTC.